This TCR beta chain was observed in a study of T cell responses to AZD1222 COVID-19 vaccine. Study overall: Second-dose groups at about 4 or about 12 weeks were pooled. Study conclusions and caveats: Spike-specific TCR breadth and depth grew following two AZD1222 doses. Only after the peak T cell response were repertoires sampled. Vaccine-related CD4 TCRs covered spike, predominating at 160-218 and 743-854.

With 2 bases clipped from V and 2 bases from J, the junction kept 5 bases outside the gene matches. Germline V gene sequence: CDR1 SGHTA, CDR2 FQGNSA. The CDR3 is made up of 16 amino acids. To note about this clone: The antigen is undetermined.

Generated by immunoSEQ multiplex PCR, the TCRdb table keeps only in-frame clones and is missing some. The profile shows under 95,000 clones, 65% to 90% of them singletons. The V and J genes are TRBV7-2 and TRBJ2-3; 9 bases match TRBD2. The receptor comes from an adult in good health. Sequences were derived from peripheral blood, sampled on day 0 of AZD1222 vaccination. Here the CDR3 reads CASSLSTSGFTDTQYF. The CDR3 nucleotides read TGTGCCAGCAGCTTATCGACTAGCGGCTTCACAGATACGCAGTATTTT.